Given below is one T cell receptor (beta chain) in context. Some clones are missing from TCRdb's copy, which holds only in-frame ones; the method was immunoSEQ multiplex PCR. The table shows over 130,000 clones, with roughly 94% occurring only once. The data originate from a study of T cell responses to AZD1222 COVID-19 vaccine. The CDR3 loop spans 15 amino acids. The V and J ends lost 5 bases and 8 bases, in that order; junction bases with no gene match: 9. Germline V gene sequence: CDR1 LNHDA, CDR2 SQIVND (reference sequence). This TCR derives from an adult in good health. Sequencing was performed on peripheral blood, taken on day 0 of AZD1222 vaccination. The chain is built from TRBV19 and TRBJ1-6; 7 nucleotides match TRBD1. The CDR3 sequence: CASSPLGTAYSPLHF. CDR3 DNA: TGTGCCAGTAGTCCCCTCGGGACAGCTTATTCACCCCTCCACTTT.